A selection of T cell receptor beta chains follows, all from one sample in a study of blood T cell repertoires in COVID-19. Only in-frame clones appear in the TCRdb table, and some are missing; sequencing was by immunoSEQ multiplex PCR. Of around 120,000 clones listed, approximately 85% are singletons. The sample consisted of peripheral blood. These receptor sequences come from a human donor in a cohort sampled during active COVID-19. Both conserved end residues are part of each CDR3. The order of the fields is D gene, V gene, clone size, J gene, CDR3 DNA, CDR3 protein. D genes are given only for firm matches. For some rows the clone size is stated as once, few or many, or as a class when expanded; others skip it.

d_call: .
v_call: TRBV24-1
clone_size: .
j_call: TRBJ2-1
cdr3_nt: TGTGCCACCAGTACAAGGGGTGGGAATGAGCAGTTCTTC
cdr3_aa: CATSTRGGNEQFF

d_call: TRBD1
v_call: TRBV7-2
clone_size: .
j_call: TRBJ1-1
cdr3_nt: TGTGCCAGCAGCTTAGAAAGGGGACAGGGGACTGAAGCTTTCTTT
cdr3_aa: CASSLERGQGTEAFF

d_call: TRBD1
v_call: TRBV5-1
clone_size: .
j_call: TRBJ1-1
cdr3_nt: TGCGCCAGCGGCCCACAGGGGGCTGTCACTGAAGCTTTCTTT
cdr3_aa: CASGPQGAVTEAFF

d_call: TRBD1
v_call: TRBV3-1/TRBV3-2
clone_size: .
j_call: TRBJ2-7
cdr3_nt: TGTGCCAGCAGCCAAGCCGGGACAGGGGAATACGAGCAGTACTTC
cdr3_aa: CASSQAGTGEYEQYF

d_call: .
v_call: TRBV6-2/TRBV6-3
clone_size: .
j_call: TRBJ2-1
cdr3_nt: TGTGCCAGCAGTGCCCCTCTCGCGGGACGGGGTAATGAGCAGTTCTTC
cdr3_aa: CASSAPLAGRGNEQFF

d_call: .
v_call: TRBV9
clone_size: .
j_call: TRBJ1-2
cdr3_nt: TGTGCCAGCAGCCCCGACGGGACATCCTATGGCTACACCTTC
cdr3_aa: CASSPDGTSYGYTF

d_call: TRBD2
v_call: TRBV4-1
clone_size: few
j_call: TRBJ2-2
cdr3_nt: TGCGCCAGCAGCCAAGACCCTAGCGGGAGGTTGATCGGGGAGCTGTTTTTT
cdr3_aa: CASSQDPSGRLIGELFF

d_call: .
v_call: TRBV28
clone_size: .
j_call: TRBJ2-7
cdr3_nt: TGTGCCAGCAGTCCCCGGGAGTTCGCCTACGAGCAGTACTTC
cdr3_aa: CASSPREFAYEQYF

d_call: TRBD1
v_call: TRBV6-5
clone_size: .
j_call: TRBJ2-7
cdr3_nt: TGTGCCAGCAGTACAGGGGGTTCATCCTACGAGCAGTACTTC
cdr3_aa: CASSTGGSSYEQYF

d_call: TRBD2
v_call: TRBV4-3
clone_size: .
j_call: TRBJ2-3
cdr3_nt: TGCGCCAGCAGCCAAGAAGGTTCGGCTAGCGGGGGACGCACAGATACGCAGTATTTT
cdr3_aa: CASSQEGSASGGRTDTQYF

d_call: .
v_call: TRBV24-1
clone_size: medium-sized
j_call: TRBJ2-2
cdr3_nt: TGTGCCACCAGTGACGGCCTTGGCCGGGGGTCTACCGGGGAGCTGTTTTTT
cdr3_aa: CATSDGLGRGSTGELFF

d_call: .
v_call: TRBV29-1
clone_size: .
j_call: TRBJ1-1
cdr3_nt: TGCAGCGTTGTCGGGCGGCAGGGGATGAACACTGAAGCTTTCTTT
cdr3_aa: CSVVGRQGMNTEAFF

d_call: .
v_call: TRBV29-1
clone_size: few
j_call: TRBJ1-5
cdr3_nt: TGCAGCGTTATCTCGACAGATAGCAATCAGCCCCAGCATTTT
cdr3_aa: CSVISTDSNQPQHF

d_call: TRBD1
v_call: TRBV15
clone_size: .
j_call: TRBJ1-2
cdr3_nt: TGTGCCACCAGCAGAGAGCCGGGACAGGGGAACTATGGCTACACCTTC
cdr3_aa: CATSREPGQGNYGYTF

d_call: TRBD1
v_call: TRBV28
clone_size: .
j_call: TRBJ2-5
cdr3_nt: TGTGCCAGCAGTCCATCCGGGACAGCCGAAGAGACCCAGTACTTC
cdr3_aa: CASSPSGTAEETQYF

d_call: .
v_call: TRBV6-5
clone_size: few
j_call: TRBJ2-1
cdr3_nt: TGTGCCAGCAGTTACGGCAGGGGAGGGACAAGGGAGCAGTTCTTC
cdr3_aa: CASSYGRGGTREQFF

d_call: .
v_call: TRBV29-1
clone_size: .
j_call: TRBJ1-1
cdr3_nt: TGCAGCGCCAACCTAGGCACTGAAGTAGCTTTCTTT
cdr3_aa: CSANLGTEVAFF

d_call: TRBD1
v_call: TRBV6-5
clone_size: .
j_call: TRBJ1-4
cdr3_nt: TGTGCCACCAGGAAGGGACAGACAAATGAAAAACTGTTTTTT
cdr3_aa: CATRKGQTNEKLFF

d_call: .
v_call: TRBV7-9
clone_size: few
j_call: TRBJ1-3
cdr3_nt: TGTGCCAGCAGCAGACCGGGAACCGGAAACACCATATATTTT
cdr3_aa: CASSRPGTGNTIYF

d_call: .
v_call: TRBV24-1
clone_size: .
j_call: TRBJ2-5
cdr3_nt: TGTGCCACCGCACTAGGTTTAGGGGAGACCCAGTACTTC
cdr3_aa: CATALGLGETQYF

d_call: TRBD1
v_call: TRBV4-2
clone_size: .
j_call: TRBJ2-7
cdr3_nt: TGTGCCAGCAGCCCTGTTGAGACAGGGAGTCACGAGCAGTACTTC
cdr3_aa: CASSPVETGSHEQYF

d_call: TRBD2
v_call: TRBV20-1
clone_size: .
j_call: TRBJ2-3
cdr3_nt: TGCAGTGCTAGTCGGACTAGCGAACCAGATACGCAGTATTTT
cdr3_aa: CSASRTSEPDTQYF

d_call: TRBD1
v_call: TRBV4-3
clone_size: once
j_call: TRBJ2-6
cdr3_nt: TGCGCCAGCAGCCAAGAGGGGAGAACAGGGGGCCTATCTGGGGCCAACGTCCTGACTTTC
cdr3_aa: CASSQEGRTGGLSGANVLTF

d_call: .
v_call: TRBV24-1
clone_size: medium-sized
j_call: TRBJ2-7
cdr3_nt: TGTGCCACCAGTCCGGTATTAAACGAGCAGTACTTC
cdr3_aa: CATSPVLNEQYF

d_call: .
v_call: TRBV2
clone_size: .
j_call: TRBJ2-1
cdr3_nt: TGTGCCAGCAGTGGCGGTCTAGGTAAAGTGAACAATGAGCAGTTCTTC
cdr3_aa: CASSGGLGKVNNEQFF

d_call: TRBD2
v_call: TRBV19
clone_size: .
j_call: TRBJ2-1
cdr3_nt: TGTGCCAGTAGTCACCTTGTTCTGGCGCGGGAGGGTGAGCAGTTCTTC
cdr3_aa: CASSHLVLAREGEQFF

d_call: TRBD1
v_call: TRBV7-9
clone_size: .
j_call: TRBJ2-5
cdr3_nt: TGTGCCAGCAGCTTACCAGGGACAGGGCTACTGCCGGATCAAGAGACCCAGTACTTC
cdr3_aa: CASSLPGTGLLPDQETQYF